A single sample gave rise to the 11 T cell receptor beta chains below, sequenced in a study of blood T cell repertoires in COVID-19 (dated by TCRdb to the early 2020s). Libraries were prepared through the immunoSEQ multiplex PCR assay. Here the immuneACCESS table is served through TCRdb, limited to in-frame sequences with V and J called. Missing clones are a known gap in these copies; in checked studies unresolved V genes cover under half, and the rest lacks a known reason. In all, the sample holds about 150,000 clones, and about four fifths of those were seen once. The ten largest clones represent 14% of the sample. The sample was peripheral blood. The receptors derive from a woman older than 75 with acute or convalescent COVID-19.

V is TRBV30 and J is TRBJ2-5; TRBD1 agrees at 11 bases. The CDR3 has 15 amino acids. V lost 2 bases, J lost 5 bases, and 7 bases stayed unmatched. The V gene's germline CDR1 is GTSNPN and CDR2 SVGIG (reference sequence). The CDR3 coding sequence is TGTGCCTGGAGTCGAGGGACAGGGGGAGGGGAGACCCAGTACTTC. Encoded protein: CAWSRGTGGGETQYF.

The V gene is TRBV15, the J gene TRBJ1-1; D uncertain. The CDR3 consists of 13 residues. Trimming shortened V by 2 bases and J by 10 bases, and 14 bases separated the two germline ends. The germline CDR1 and CDR2 sequences are LNHNV and YYDKDF (reference sequence). The CDR3 is CATSRNEGEGAFF. The CDR3 coding sequence is TGTGCCACCAGCAGAAATGAGGGAGAAGGAGCTTTCTTT. The variable domain in full, completed from reference TRBV15 and TRBJ1-1, reads DAMVIQNPRYQVTQFGKPVTLSCSQTLNHNVMYWYQQKSSQAPKLLFHYYDKDFNNEADTPDNFQSRRPNTSFCFLDIRSPGLGDTAMYLCATSRNEGEGAFFGQGTRLTVV.

This clone has only a few counts. The V call is TRBV7-2, the J call TRBJ1-6; maybe TRBD1 (6 bases). V was pared by 6 bases and J by 1 base, with 7 bases between. The CDR3 is 14 amino acids. Germline CDR1 reads SGHTA; CDR2 reads FQGNSA. CDR3 sequence: CASRDRSYNSPLHF. Here the CDR3 DNA reads TGTGCCAGCAGAGACAGGTCCTATAATTCACCCCTCCACTTT.

J is TRBJ1-4 and V is TRBV5-8; 8 bases fit TRBD1. J gave up 5 bases and V 3 bases, and 9 bases lay outside the gene matches. Germline V CDR1 and CDR2: SGHTS, YDEGEE. This CDR3 has 16 amino acids. The CDR3 DNA follows: TGTGCCAGCAGCTCGCAGGGGGCTGGTGAAAATGAAAAACTGTTTTTT. Protein: CASSSQGAGENEKLFF.

This clone occurred a few times. The V and J genes are TRBV5-8 and TRBJ1-2; D unresolved. Germline V gene sequence: CDR1 SGHTS, CDR2 YDEGEE. This CDR3 comprises 14 residues. V was clipped by 0 bases and J by 3 bases, with 9 bases between them. CDR3 sequence: CASSLGGGYYGYTF. For the CDR3, the DNA is TGTGCCAGCAGCTTGGGCGGCGGTTACTATGGCTACACCTTC.

The V call is TRBV6-5, the J call TRBJ1-5; 7 bases are shared with TRBD1. The V gene end was trimmed by 6 bases and the J gene end by 0 bases; junction bases not matched to a gene: 5. CDR3 length: 15 amino acids. Germline assignment: CDR1 MNHEY and CDR2 SVGAGI. The CDR3 DNA reads TGTGCCAGCAGACGGGGACAGAGTAGCAATCAGCCCCAGCATTTT. Translation: CASRRGQSSNQPQHF.

In this sample, this clone turned up a few times. The rearrangement joins TRBV9 to TRBJ2-1; the match to TRBD2 covers 11 bases. CDR1 is SGDLS and CDR2 is YYNGEE in the germline V gene. This CDR3 has 16 amino acids. The J segment lost 8 bases and the V segment lost 0 bases, leaving 7 bases of the junction unmatched. CDR3 sequence reads: CASSVGLTSGNHEQFF. DNA of the CDR3: TGTGCCAGCAGCGTAGGGTTGACTAGCGGGAATCATGAGCAGTTCTTC.

The count of this clone is one. The chain uses TRBV18 and TRBJ2-3; D unresolved. Germline-derived CDR1 and CDR2 are KGHSH and LQKENI. The CDR3 covers 14 residues. The germline V and J ends were trimmed by 6 bases and 0 bases, with 10 bases remaining between them. The CDR3 sequence: CASSLQQSTDTQYF. In DNA, the CDR3 is TGTGCCAGCTCCCTTCAACAGAGCACAGATACGCAGTATTTT.

V usage is TRBV4-1 and J usage is TRBJ2-7; 12 nucleotides align to TRBD2. Germline lookup yields CDR1 MGHRA and CDR2 YSYEKL. V shed 2 bases, J shed 6 bases, and the junction held 5 bases outside the gene matches. CDR3 length equals 15 residues. CDR3 nucleotide sequence: TGCGCCAGCAGCCAAAGACTAGCGGGAGACCGCGAGCAGTACTTC. Its translation: CASSQRLAGDREQYF.

This sequence joins TRBV30 and TRBJ1-2; perhaps TRBD1 as D (6 bases). With 3 bases removed from V and 3 bases from J, the gap between germline ends came to 14 bases. Germline V gene lookup returns CDR1 GTSNPN and CDR2 SVGIG (reference sequence). This CDR3 is built from 14 residues. In DNA, the CDR3 is TGTGCCTGGAGGGGGCGGGGGGCGGACTATGGCTACACCTTC. Its translation: CAWRGRGADYGYTF.

This chain connects TRBV21-1 to TRBJ2-7; no DNA check was done on the table's D call, TRBD1. TRBV21-1 is a recognized pseudogene. The CDR3 consists of 14 residues. CDR3 bases: TGTGCCAGGGGGCCAGAACAGGGATCCTACGAGCAGTACTTC. This gives the protein CARGPEQGSYEQYF.